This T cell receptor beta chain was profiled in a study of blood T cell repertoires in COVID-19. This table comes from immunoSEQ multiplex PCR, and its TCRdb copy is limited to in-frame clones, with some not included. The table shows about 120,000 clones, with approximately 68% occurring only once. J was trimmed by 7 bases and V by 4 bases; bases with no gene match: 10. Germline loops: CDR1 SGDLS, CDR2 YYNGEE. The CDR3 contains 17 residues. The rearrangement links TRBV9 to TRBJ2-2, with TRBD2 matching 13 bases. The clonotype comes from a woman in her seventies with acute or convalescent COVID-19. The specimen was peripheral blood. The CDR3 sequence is CASSPQLAGGRGGELFF. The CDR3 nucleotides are TGTGCCAGCAGCCCTCAACTAGCGGGGGGGCGAGGCGGGGAGCTGTTTTTT.